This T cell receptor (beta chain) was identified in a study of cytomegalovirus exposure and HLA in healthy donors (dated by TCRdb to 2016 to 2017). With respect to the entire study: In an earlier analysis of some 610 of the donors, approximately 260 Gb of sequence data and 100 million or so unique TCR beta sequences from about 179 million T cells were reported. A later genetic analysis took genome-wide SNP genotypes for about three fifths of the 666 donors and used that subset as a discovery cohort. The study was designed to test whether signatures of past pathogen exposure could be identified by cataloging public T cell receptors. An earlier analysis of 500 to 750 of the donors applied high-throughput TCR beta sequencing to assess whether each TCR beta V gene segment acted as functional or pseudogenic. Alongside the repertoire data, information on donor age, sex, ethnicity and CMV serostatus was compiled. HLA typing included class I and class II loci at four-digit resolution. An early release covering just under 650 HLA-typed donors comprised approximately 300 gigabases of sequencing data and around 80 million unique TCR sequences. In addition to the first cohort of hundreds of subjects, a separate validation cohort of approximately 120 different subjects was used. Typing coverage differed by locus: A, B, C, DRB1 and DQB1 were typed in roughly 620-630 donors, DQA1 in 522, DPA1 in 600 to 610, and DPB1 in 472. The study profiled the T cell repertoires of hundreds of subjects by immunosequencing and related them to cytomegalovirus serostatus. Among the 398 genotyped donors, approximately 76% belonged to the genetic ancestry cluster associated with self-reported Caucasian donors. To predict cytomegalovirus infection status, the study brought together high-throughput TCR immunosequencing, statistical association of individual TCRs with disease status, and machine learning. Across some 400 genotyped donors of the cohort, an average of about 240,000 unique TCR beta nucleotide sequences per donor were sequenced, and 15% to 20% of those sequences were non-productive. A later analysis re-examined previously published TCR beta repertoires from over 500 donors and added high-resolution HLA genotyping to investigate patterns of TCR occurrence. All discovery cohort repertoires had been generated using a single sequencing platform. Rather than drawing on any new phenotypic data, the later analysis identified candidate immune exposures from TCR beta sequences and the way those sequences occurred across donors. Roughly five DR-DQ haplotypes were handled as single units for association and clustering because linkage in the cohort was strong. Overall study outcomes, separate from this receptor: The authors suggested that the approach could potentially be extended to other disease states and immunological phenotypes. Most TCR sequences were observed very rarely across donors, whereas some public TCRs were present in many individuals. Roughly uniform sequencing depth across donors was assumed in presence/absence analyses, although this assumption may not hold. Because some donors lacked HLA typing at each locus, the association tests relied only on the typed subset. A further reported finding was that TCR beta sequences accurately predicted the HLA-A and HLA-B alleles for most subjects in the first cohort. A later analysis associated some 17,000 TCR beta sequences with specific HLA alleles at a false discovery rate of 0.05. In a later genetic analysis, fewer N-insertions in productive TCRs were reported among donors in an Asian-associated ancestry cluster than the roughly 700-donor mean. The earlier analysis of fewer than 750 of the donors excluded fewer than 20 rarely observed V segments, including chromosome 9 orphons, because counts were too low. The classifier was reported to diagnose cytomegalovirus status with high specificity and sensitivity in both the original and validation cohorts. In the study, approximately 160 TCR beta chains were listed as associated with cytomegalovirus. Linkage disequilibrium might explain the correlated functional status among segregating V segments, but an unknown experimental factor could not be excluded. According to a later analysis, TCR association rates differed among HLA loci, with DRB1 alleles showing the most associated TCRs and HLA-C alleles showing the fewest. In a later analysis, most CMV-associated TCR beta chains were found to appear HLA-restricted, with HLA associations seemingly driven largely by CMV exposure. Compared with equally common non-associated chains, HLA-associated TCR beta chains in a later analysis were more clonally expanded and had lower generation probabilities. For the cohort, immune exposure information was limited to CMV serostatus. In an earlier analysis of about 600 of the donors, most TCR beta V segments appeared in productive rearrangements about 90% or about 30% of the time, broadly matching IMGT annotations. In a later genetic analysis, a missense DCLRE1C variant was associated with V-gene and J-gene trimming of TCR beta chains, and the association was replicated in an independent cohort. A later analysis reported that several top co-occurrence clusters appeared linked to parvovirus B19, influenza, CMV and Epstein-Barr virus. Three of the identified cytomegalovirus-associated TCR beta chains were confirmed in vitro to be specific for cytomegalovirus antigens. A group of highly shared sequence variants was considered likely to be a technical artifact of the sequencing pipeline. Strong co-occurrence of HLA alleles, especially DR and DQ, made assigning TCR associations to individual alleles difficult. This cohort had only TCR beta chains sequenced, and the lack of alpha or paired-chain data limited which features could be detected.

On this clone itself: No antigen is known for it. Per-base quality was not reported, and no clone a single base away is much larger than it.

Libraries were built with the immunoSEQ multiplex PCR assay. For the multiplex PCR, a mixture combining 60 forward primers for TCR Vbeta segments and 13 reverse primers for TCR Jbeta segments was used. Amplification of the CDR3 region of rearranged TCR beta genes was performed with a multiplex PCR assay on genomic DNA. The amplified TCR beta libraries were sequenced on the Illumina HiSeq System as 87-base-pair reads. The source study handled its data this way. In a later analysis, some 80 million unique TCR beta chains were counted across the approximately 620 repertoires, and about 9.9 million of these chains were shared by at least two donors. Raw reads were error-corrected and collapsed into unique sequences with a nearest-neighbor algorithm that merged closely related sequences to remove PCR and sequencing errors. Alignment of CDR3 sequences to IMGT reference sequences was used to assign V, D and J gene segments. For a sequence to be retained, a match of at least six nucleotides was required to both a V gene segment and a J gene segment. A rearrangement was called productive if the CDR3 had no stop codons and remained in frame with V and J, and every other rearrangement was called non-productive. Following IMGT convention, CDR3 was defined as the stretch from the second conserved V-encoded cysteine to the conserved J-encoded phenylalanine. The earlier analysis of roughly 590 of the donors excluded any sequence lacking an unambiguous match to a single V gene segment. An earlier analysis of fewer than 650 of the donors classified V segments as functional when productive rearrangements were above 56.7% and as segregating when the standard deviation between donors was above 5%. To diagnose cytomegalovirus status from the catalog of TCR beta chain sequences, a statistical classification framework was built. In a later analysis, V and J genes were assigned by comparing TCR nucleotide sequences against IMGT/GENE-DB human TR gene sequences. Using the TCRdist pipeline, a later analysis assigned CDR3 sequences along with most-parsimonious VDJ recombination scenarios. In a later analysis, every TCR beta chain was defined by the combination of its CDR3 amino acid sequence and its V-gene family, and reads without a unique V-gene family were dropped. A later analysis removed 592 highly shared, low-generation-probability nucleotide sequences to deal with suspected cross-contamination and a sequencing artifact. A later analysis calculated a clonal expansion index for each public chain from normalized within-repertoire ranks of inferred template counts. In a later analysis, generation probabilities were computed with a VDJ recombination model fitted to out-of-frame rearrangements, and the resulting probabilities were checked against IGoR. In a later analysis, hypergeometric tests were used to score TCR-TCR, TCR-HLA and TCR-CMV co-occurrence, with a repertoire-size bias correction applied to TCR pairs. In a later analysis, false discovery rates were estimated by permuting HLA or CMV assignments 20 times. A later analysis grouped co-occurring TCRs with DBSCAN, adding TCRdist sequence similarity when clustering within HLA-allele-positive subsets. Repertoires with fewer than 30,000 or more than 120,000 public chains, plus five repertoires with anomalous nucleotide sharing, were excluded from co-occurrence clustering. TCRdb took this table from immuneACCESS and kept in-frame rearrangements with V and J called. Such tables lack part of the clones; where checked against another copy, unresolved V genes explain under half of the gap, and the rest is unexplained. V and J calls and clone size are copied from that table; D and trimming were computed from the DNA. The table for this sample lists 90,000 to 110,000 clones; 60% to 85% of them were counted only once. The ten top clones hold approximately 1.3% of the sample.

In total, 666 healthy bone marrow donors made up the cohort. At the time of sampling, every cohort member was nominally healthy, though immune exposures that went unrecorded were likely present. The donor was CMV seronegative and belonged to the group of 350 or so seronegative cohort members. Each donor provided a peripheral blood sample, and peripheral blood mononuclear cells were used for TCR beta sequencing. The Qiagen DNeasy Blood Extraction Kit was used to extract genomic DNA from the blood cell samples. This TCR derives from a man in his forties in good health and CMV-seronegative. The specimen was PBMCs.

In nucleotide form, the sequence is TGTGCCAGCAGCTTAGGCCAGGGGGGATTACATGAGCAGTTCTTC. This encodes CASSLGQGGLHEQFF. Recombination linked TRBV7-2 to TRBJ2-1, with TRBD1 as a weak D call on 7 bases. According to the germline V gene, CDR1 reads SGHTA and CDR2 reads FQGNSA. Between the V and J ends, shortened by 1 base and 8 bases respectively, the junction contains 15 bases. The CDR3 contains 15 residues, cysteine and phenylalanine counted. The read is trimmed to its CDR3 DNA, 45 bases read in frame from base 1.